Listed here are 32 T cell receptor beta chains from one sample, sequenced in a study of shared clonotypes between healthy human individuals. Clones were sequenced by immunoSEQ multiplex PCR, and TCRdb holds only the in-frame ones, with some missing. This sample yields about a million clones, of which under 80% are seen a single time; 1.4% to 1.5% belongs to the top ten. The sequenced sample was memory CD4+ T cells sorted from blood. The sample's subset: CD45RA-negative fraction. The receptors originated from a man aged 18 to 30 in good health.

This rearrangement joins TRBV19 to TRBJ2-4; D ambiguous. Germline-derived CDR1 and CDR2 are LNHDA and SQIVND (reference sequence). This CDR3 is 11 amino acids long. The V end was cut by 6 bases, the J end by 8 bases, with 8 bases between. The CDR3 nucleotides are TGTGCCAGTAGGACCTTTGACATTCAGTACTTC. Translation: CASRTFDIQYF.

The chain couples TRBV2 to TRBJ2-3; 7 nucleotides agree with TRBD1. The CDR3 consists of 15 residues. The J segment lost 3 bases and the V segment lost 6 bases, leaving 9 bases of the junction unmatched. Germline CDR1 is SNHLY and CDR2 is FYNNEI. Written as DNA, the CDR3 is TGTGCCAGCAGCCCCGGGACAGCAAGTACAGATACGCAGTATTTT. Its translation is CASSPGTASTDTQYF.

V usage is TRBV29-1 and J usage is TRBJ1-2; D ambiguous. The CDR3 is made up of 14 amino acids. Germline CDR1 and CDR2: SQVTM and ANQGSEA. V was pared by 4 bases and J by 10 bases, with 22 bases between. The DNA for the CDR3 is TGCAGCGTTGTTGTTGGGGATTGGCTGGGGATCTACACCTTC. This codes for CSVVVGDWLGIYTF.

This clone was seen once. V and J are TRBV4-2 and TRBJ2-2; no clear D. Trimming shortened V by 4 bases and J by 0 bases, and 18 bases separated the two germline ends. CDR3 length: 18 residues. Germline V gene lookup returns CDR1 LGHNA and CDR2 YNFKEQ. The CDR3 spells CASSPKVSMYTNTGELFF. As DNA, the CDR3 is TGTGCCAGCAGCCCGAAGGTCTCCATGTATACGAACACCGGGGAGCTGTTTTTT.

The rearrangement links TRBV6-1 to TRBJ1-5; TRBD1 might be the D (6 bases). This CDR3 region has 16 residues. CDR1 and CDR2 (germline): MNHNS, SASEGT. Deletions cut 1 base from V and 11 bases from J, with 21 bases between. CDR3 residues: CASSEGGGRFLKAQHF. The CDR3, as DNA: TGTGCCAGCAGTGAAGGTGGGGGCAGGTTTTTAAAGGCCCAGCATTTT.

This sequence joins TRBV5-1 and TRBJ2-7, with 9 bases that match TRBD1. Germline assignment: CDR1 SGHRS and CDR2 YFSETQ. V shed 6 bases and J 2 bases; nucleotides not matched to a gene: 6. The CDR3 length is 14 residues. CDR3 amino acids: CASIRDRVPYEQYF. The CDR3 DNA sequence: TGCGCCAGCATCCGGGACAGGGTTCCCTACGAGCAGTACTTC.

This clone was observed a few times. The chain carries TRBV5-1 and TRBJ2-5, with TRBD1 identical over 7 bases. The trim removed 2 bases at V and 2 bases at J, leaving 3 bases unmatched. Germline V CDR1 and CDR2: SGHRS, YFSETQ. This CDR3 contains 14 residues. The CDR3 loop is CASSFRDRQETQYF. CDR3 nucleotide sequence: TGCGCCAGCAGCTTCCGGGACAGACAAGAGACCCAGTACTTC.

The chain recombines TRBV4-1 with TRBJ2-3; 9 nucleotides align to TRBD2. This CDR3 spans 20 amino acids. From germline, CDR1 is MGHRA and CDR2 YSYEKL. The trim removed 0 bases at V and 4 bases at J, leaving 17 bases unmatched. The CDR3 here is CASSQEPGGGGRAGADTQYF. The CDR3 DNA sequence: TGCGCCAGCAGCCAAGAGCCAGGGGGAGGCGGGAGGGCCGGTGCAGATACGCAGTATTTT.

The rearrangement uses TRBV7-8 and TRBJ1-1, with D maybe TRBD1 (6 bases). There are 15 residues in the CDR3. Trimming shortened V by 0 bases and J by 5 bases, and 13 bases separated the two germline ends. Per germline, CDR1 SGHVS and CDR2 FQNEAQ. The CDR3 coding sequence is TGTGCCAGCAGCTTAGCGCGGGGGGCTTGGACTGAAGCTTTCTTT. Amino acids: CASSLARGAWTEAFF.

In its sample, this clone was seen a few times. This chain links TRBV7-9 with TRBJ1-5; D not certain. The CDR3 sequence is 12 residues long. V was shortened by 3 bases and J by 6 bases, with 6 bases between the two germline ends. Germline values: CDR1 SEHNR, CDR2 FQNEAQ (reference sequence). CDR3 in amino acids: CASSFPRQPQHF. Here the CDR3 DNA reads TGTGCCAGCAGCTTCCCGCGTCAGCCCCAGCATTTT.

V and J are TRBV19 and TRBJ2-1, with 8 bases matching TRBD1. Looked up from germline, CDR1 is LNHDA and CDR2 is SQIVND (reference sequence). The V and J ends lost 4 bases and 4 bases, in that order; junction bases with no gene match: 12. The length of the CDR3 is 17 residues. The CDR3 DNA reads TGTGCCAGTAGTAACTCACACCGGGACAGGAAATACAATGAGCAGTTCTTC. Its translation is CASSNSHRDRKYNEQFF.

This chain joins TRBV30 and TRBJ2-7; D is unresolved. CDR1 is GTSNPN and CDR2 is SVGIG in the germline V gene (reference sequence). Trimming removed 2 bases at V and 6 bases at J, with 11 bases between. This CDR3 comprises 12 residues. As DNA, the CDR3 is TGTGCCTGGAGTCGTTCTTCTATCGAGCAGTACTTC. It translates to CAWSRSSIEQYF.

In regard to this clone: At the DNA level, this CDR3 is encoded by other sequences in the same sample as well. The genes are TRBV6-5 and TRBJ1-2; D remains ambiguous. CDR1 and CDR2 (germline): MNHEY, SVGAGI. Trimming stripped 2 bases from V and 8 bases from J, with 9 bases between. This CDR3 is 12 amino acids long. CDR3 nucleotides: TGTGCCAGCAGTTACCCGACGGGCGGCTACACCTTC. The encoded protein is CASSYPTGGYTF.

The chain joins TRBV28 to TRBJ1-2; D is undetermined. The CDR3 contains 15 residues. Germline values: CDR1 MDHEN, CDR2 SYDVKM. V dropped 2 bases and J dropped 4 bases, with 14 bases sitting between them. The CDR3 loop is CASSLEQLIPYGYTF. The CDR3 DNA sequence: TGTGCCAGCAGTTTAGAACAGCTTATCCCCTATGGCTACACCTTC.

The chain employs TRBV6-1 and TRBJ2-5, with D possibly TRBD1 on 7 matching bases. The J call is in doubt because the DNA end fits TRBJ2-7 better. Germline assignment: CDR1 MNHNS and CDR2 SASEGT. The length of the CDR3 is 14 residues. The CDR3 bases are TGTGCCAGCAGTGATGGAGGGGGCGTCTACGAGCAGTACTTC. This codes for CASSDGGGVYEQYF.

The chain recombines TRBV5-6 with TRBJ2-2, with a weak D call TRBD1 (5 bases). The length of the CDR3 is 16 residues. From germline, CDR1 is SGHDT and CDR2 YYEEEE. Trimming stripped 2 bases from V and 0 bases from J, with 11 bases between. CDR3 protein: CASSFVDSSNTGELFF. CDR3 DNA: TGTGCCAGCAGCTTCGTAGACAGCTCGAACACCGGGGAGCTGTTTTTT. Using reference TRBV5-6 and TRBJ2-2 for the parts outside the CDR3, the full variable domain is DAGVTQSPTHLIKTRGQQVTLRCSPKSGHDTVSWYQQALGQGPQFIFQYYEEEERQRGNFPDRFSGHQFPNYSSELNVNALLLGDSALYLCASSFVDSSNTGELFFGEGSRLTVL.

The gene calls are TRBV28 and TRBJ2-2, with 11 bases that match TRBD1. This CDR3 is 16 amino acids long. V was clipped by 7 bases and J by 4 bases; unmatched bases: 8. Germline V gives CDR1 MDHEN, CDR2 SYDVKM. CDR3 amino acids: CASTSSGTGGTGELFF. CDR3 DNA sequence: TGTGCCAGCACCTCATCCGGGACAGGGGGCACCGGGGAGCTGTTTTTT.

The DNA of the CDR3 is TGTGCCAGTAGTTTGGGACAGGGGATCCCCGGGGAGCTGTTTTTT. Translating it yields CASSLGQGIPGELFF. The chain couples TRBV19 to TRBJ2-2, with 10 positions matching TRBD1. The length of the CDR3 is 15 residues. The trim removed 5 bases at V and 6 bases at J, leaving 6 bases unmatched. The germline V gene has CDR1 LNHDA and CDR2 SQIVND (reference sequence).

The V gene is TRBV6-6, the J gene TRBJ1-4, with D tentatively TRBD1 (5 bases). The CDR3 contains 15 residues. Trimming stripped 2 bases from V and 10 bases from J, with 17 bases between. Germline CDR1 is MNHNY and CDR2 is SVGAGI (reference sequence). The CDR3 DNA reads TGTGCCAGCAGTTACAGGGGAGGAAGAGGACGAAAACTGTTTTTT. This sequence encodes CASSYRGGRGRKLFF.

V and J are TRBV7-9 and TRBJ1-1; 7 bases agree with TRBD1. In germline, CDR1 is SEHNR, CDR2 FQNEAQ (reference sequence). This CDR3 has 14 amino acids. The V and J ends lost 1 base and 6 bases, in that order; junction bases with no gene match: 5. Here the CDR3 DNA reads TGTGCCAGCAGCTTAGAAACAGGGGTGGCTGAAGCTTTCTTT. It specifies CASSLETGVAEAFF. The full variable domain, with the rest looked up from reference TRBV7-9 and TRBJ1-1, is DTGVSQNPRHKITKRGQNVTFRCDPISEHNRLYWYRQTLGQGPEFLTYFQNEAQLEKSRLLSDRFSAERPKGSFSTLEIQRTEQGDSAMYLCASSLETGVAEAFFGQGTRLTVV.

The V call is TRBV18, the J call TRBJ1-6; TRBD1 agrees at 8 bases. The CDR3 is made up of 15 amino acids. CDR1 and CDR2 (germline): KGHSH, LQKENI. The V segment lost 3 bases and the J segment 8 bases; nucleotides outside the gene matches: 6. The CDR3 region has the DNA TGTGCCAGCTCACCCGGGACAGGCATGTATTCACCCCTCCACTTT. It is translated as CASSPGTGMYSPLHF.

The chain recombines TRBV7-6 with TRBJ2-5, with 8 bases lining up with TRBD1. CDR3 length: 13 amino acids. V gave up 4 bases and J gave up 3 bases; unmatched junction bases: 1. The germline CDR1 and CDR2 sequences are SGHVS and FNYEAQ. DNA for the CDR3: TGTGCCAGCAGCTGGGGACAGGAAGAGACCCAGTACTTC. It translates to CASSWGQEETQYF.

The CDR3 DNA reads TGTGCCACCCGACAGGCGTCGAACACCGGGGAGCTGTTTTTT. Translating it yields CATRQASNTGELFF. J is TRBJ2-2 and V is TRBV19; D may be TRBD1 (6 bases). Germline V gene lookup returns CDR1 LNHDA and CDR2 SQIVND (reference sequence). The CDR3 runs to 14 residues. V was shortened by 10 bases and J by 0 bases, with 12 bases between the two germline ends.

Concerning this clone: Other DNA sequences within the sample encode an identical CDR3. The chain couples TRBV9 to TRBJ2-1, with D perhaps matching TRBD2 (5 bases). Trimming stripped 0 bases from V and 4 bases from J, with 11 bases between. The V gene's germline CDR1 is SGDLS and CDR2 YYNGEE. The CDR3 loop spans 15 amino acids. CDR3 in amino acids: CASSVASGLYNEQFF. For the CDR3, the DNA is TGTGCCAGCAGCGTAGCGAGCGGACTTTACAATGAGCAGTTCTTC.

V usage is TRBV30 and J usage is TRBJ1-2, with D unresolved. Germline-derived CDR1 and CDR2 are GTSNPN and SVGIG (reference sequence). The CDR3 loop spans 14 amino acids. V gave up 8 bases and J gave up 5 bases, with 21 bases separating them. CDR3 residues: CAGNPLRVDYGYTF. The CDR3 bases are TGTGCCGGGAACCCTCTCCGGGTAGATTATGGCTACACCTTC.

The chain recombines TRBV10-1 with TRBJ2-1; 14 nucleotides match TRBD2. This CDR3 contains 17 residues. The V segment lost 3 bases and the J segment 7 bases; nucleotides outside the gene matches: 8. Germline loops: CDR1 WNHNN, CDR2 SYGVQD (reference sequence). In nucleotides, the CDR3 is TGCGCCAGCAGTGACCATGGGACTAGCGGGAGTAGAAATGAGCAGTTCTTC. The encoded protein is CASSDHGTSGSRNEQFF.

V usage is TRBV7-2 and J usage is TRBJ2-1; 8 bases are shared with TRBD1. The V segment lost 4 bases and the J segment 4 bases; nucleotides outside the gene matches: 6. Germline values: CDR1 SGHTA, CDR2 FQGNSA. The CDR3 runs to 15 residues. This chain's CDR3 is CASSSGQGAYNEQFF. CDR3 in DNA: TGTGCCAGCAGCTCCGGACAGGGCGCTTACAATGAGCAGTTCTTC.

This clone has a single count. The rearrangement joins TRBV9 to TRBJ1-6, with TRBD1 matching over 7 bases. Germline assignment: CDR1 SGDLS and CDR2 YYNGEE. This CDR3 spans 14 amino acids. The J segment lost 5 bases and the V segment lost 3 bases, leaving 2 bases of the junction unmatched. CDR3 sequence reads: CASSGDRDNSPLHF. The CDR3 DNA follows: TGTGCCAGCAGCGGTGACAGGGATAATTCACCCCTCCACTTT.

The chain is built from TRBV6-1 and TRBJ2-2, with TRBD1 matching over 10 bases. The ends lost 6 bases at V and 8 bases at J; junction bases unmatched: 6. CDR1 MNHNS and CDR2 SASEGT come from the germline V gene. The CDR3 spans 14 residues. CDR3 nucleotides: TGTGCCAGCAGGAGGACAGGGGGTGCGGGGGAGCTGTTTTTT. Its protein is CASRRTGGAGELFF.

V usage is TRBV5-4 and J usage is TRBJ2-2, with 10 bases that match TRBD1. Germline V CDR1 and CDR2: SGHNT, YYREEE (reference sequence). This CDR3 comprises 15 residues. Trimming removed 3 bases from V and 7 bases from J; junction bases left unmatched: 6. CDR3: CASSSRQGAGGELFF. The CDR3 nucleotides read TGTGCCAGCAGCTCCCGACAGGGGGCAGGCGGGGAGCTGTTTTTT.

This chain connects TRBV11-2 to TRBJ2-2, with 10 bases lining up with TRBD1. This CDR3 is 15 amino acids long. Germline CDR1 SGHAT, CDR2 FQNNGV. V trimming: 5 bases; J trimming: 6 bases; junction bases outside the gene matches: 6. The CDR3: CASSPRQGAAGELFF. CDR3 sequence (DNA): TGTGCCAGCAGCCCCAGACAGGGGGCGGCCGGGGAGCTGTTTTTT.

The CDR3 coding sequence is TGTGCCAGTAGCGAGACAGGCTATGGCTACACCTTC. Its protein product is CASSETGYGYTF. The chain is built from TRBV19 and TRBJ1-2, with D possibly being TRBD1 (6 bases). The CDR3 is 12 amino acids. CDR1 is LNHDA and CDR2 is SQIVND in the germline V gene (reference sequence). The V and J ends lost 6 bases and 4 bases respectively, with 9 bases between them.